Detailed here is one T cell receptor (beta chain). The RNA, about 0.5 to 1 ug, was put through reverse transcription using random hexamers. TCRdb independently ran MiXCR on the immunoSEQ multiplex PCR reads; one entry per CDR3 protein. The table shows about 160,000 distinct CDR3 sequences, with around 92% occurring only once. This sample stems from a study of CD8 T cells in Susac syndrome. The V end was cut by 0 bases, the J end by 4 bases, with 9 bases between. The CDR3 extends over 13 amino acids. Germline CDR1 DFQATT, CDR2 SNEGSKA (reference sequence). The gene calls are TRBV20-1 and TRBJ1-1; D call uncertain. The sequenced sample was CD4+ T cells from PBMCs. This receptor was identified in a human donor in good health. The CDR3 DNA reads TGCAGTGCTAGAGAGGGAGTCGCCACTGAAGCTTTCTTT. Its protein is CSAREGVATEAFF.